One sample yielded the 31 T cell receptor beta chains listed below, sequenced in a study of beta chain features in type 1 diabetes. Since all of the isolated RNA was reverse transcribed, expressed TCRB transcripts were what got sequenced. Clones were sequenced by immunoSEQ multiplex PCR, and TCRdb holds only the in-frame ones, with some missing. The table has 900,000 or so clones, roughly 15% seen once. The sample was naive CD4+ T cells from blood. All receptors derive from a woman in her late teens or twenties in good health.

This clone was counted between two and nine times. The chain combines TRBV21-1 with TRBJ2-2; TRBD1 reflects the table's D call only, with no check against the DNA. TRBV21-1 is termed a pseudogene. The CDR3 runs to 17 residues. In nucleotides, the CDR3 is TGTGCCAGCAGCCCTCAGGGACAGGCCGCGAACACCGGGGAGCTGTTTTTT. It translates to CASSPQGQAANTGELFF.

The rearrangement joins TRBV5-4 to TRBJ2-7; D is possibly TRBD2 (5 bases). Germline CDR1 is SGHNT and CDR2 is YYREEE (reference sequence). This CDR3 contains 16 residues. Trimming left V 0 bases short and J 2 bases short, with 15 bases between. CDR3 nucleotide sequence: TGTGCCAGCAGCTTGGCCTTCGGAGCCGGGGCCTACGAGCAGTACTTC. It encodes CASSLAFGAGAYEQYF.

This clone occurred a few times. V usage is TRBV15 and J usage is TRBJ1-2; 9 nucleotides align to TRBD1. J gave up 1 base and V 4 bases, and 1 base lay outside the gene matches. Germline lookup yields CDR1 LNHNV and CDR2 YYDKDF (reference sequence). The CDR3 loop spans 14 amino acids. CDR3 nucleotides: TGTGCCACCAGCACGGACAGGGGTAACTATGGCTACACCTTC. The encoded protein is CATSTDRGNYGYTF.

Only a few counts were recorded for this clone. This sequence joins TRBV10-3 and TRBJ2-6; D remains unclear. V was cut by 4 bases and J by 1 base, with 8 bases left in between. Germline V gene sequence: CDR1 ENHRY, CDR2 SYGVKD. CDR3 size: 15 residues. The DNA for the CDR3 is TGTGCCATCAGTGGGGCAAGGTCTGGGGCCAACGTCCTGACTTTC. It specifies CAISGARSGANVLTF.

J is TRBJ1-5 and V is TRBV28, with TRBD1 as a possible D gene (5 bases). The CDR3 sequence is 12 residues long. V lost 11 bases and J lost 5, with 13 bases in between. Germline lookup yields CDR1 MDHEN and CDR2 SYDVKM. The CDR3 coding sequence is TGTGCCGTTGAGGGGAGGGATCAGCCCCAGCATTTT. It is translated as CAVEGRDQPQHF.

J is TRBJ1-1 and V is TRBV28; unclear D gene. With 2 bases removed from V and 3 bases from J, the gap between germline ends came to 10 bases. Germline V gene lookup returns CDR1 MDHEN and CDR2 SYDVKM. This CDR3 is built from 14 residues. The CDR3 reads CASSLDSVYTEAFF. The CDR3 DNA is TGTGCCAGCAGTTTAGATTCTGTGTACACTGAAGCTTTCTTT. The entire variable domain, with the rest obtained from reference TRBV28 and TRBJ1-1, is as follows: DVKVTQSSRYLVKRTGEKVFLECVQDMDHENMFWYRQDPGLGLRLIYFSYDVKMKEKGDIPEGYSVSREKKERFSLILESASTNQTSMYLCASSLDSVYTEAFFGQGTRLTVV.

The chain recombines TRBV5-1 with TRBJ1-3, with D perhaps TRBD1 (6 bases). CDR1 and CDR2 (germline): SGHRS, YFSETQ. The V gene lost 4 bases and the J gene lost 0 bases, with 14 bases spanning the gap. The CDR3 is made up of 16 amino acids. DNA for the CDR3: TGCGCCAGCAGCCTGGACAGTGTGATCTCTGGAAACACCATATATTTT. This encodes CASSLDSVISGNTIYF.

The gene calls are TRBV4-3 and TRBJ1-5; TRBD1 is a possible D gene (6 bases). The CDR3 runs 15 residues. V dropped 0 bases and J dropped 2 bases, with 8 bases sitting between them. Per the germline V gene, CDR1 is LGHNA and CDR2 is YSLEER. This chain's CDR3 is CASSQDWTGNQPQHF. The CDR3 bases are TGCGCCAGCAGCCAAGATTGGACAGGCAATCAGCCCCAGCATTTT.

This chain joins TRBV2 and TRBJ1-2, with no clear D. Trimming removed 6 bases from V and 7 bases from J, with 9 bases in between. Germline assignment: CDR1 SNHLY and CDR2 FYNNEI. This CDR3 contains 11 residues. CDR3 sequence (DNA): TGTGCCAGCAGGGAATACTCTGGCTACACCTTC. Its protein product is CASREYSGYTF.

The table lists this clone with a few counts. The rearrangement links TRBV5-4 to TRBJ2-3; D remains unclear. The germline V and J ends were trimmed by 4 bases and 2 bases, with 17 bases remaining between them. The CDR3 has 16 residues. Germline CDR1 reads SGHNT; CDR2 reads YYREEE (reference sequence). The CDR3 sequence is CASSLGKRRDTDTQYF. The CDR3, as DNA: TGTGCCAGCAGCCTTGGGAAACGACGAGACACAGATACGCAGTATTTT.

The chain combines TRBV18 with TRBJ2-7; D might be TRBD1 or TRBD2, each matching 6 bases. Germline CDR1 is KGHSH and CDR2 is LQKENI. This CDR3 is 14 amino acids long. The V end lost 5 bases, the J end lost 0 bases, and 11 bases lay between the germline ends. This chain's CDR3 is CASSSGASSYEQYF. CDR3 in DNA: TGTGCCAGCTCATCGGGGGCCAGCTCCTACGAGCAGTACTTC.

This clone was observed a few times. The gene calls are TRBV27 and TRBJ1-2; TRBD1 matches 7 bases. The V segment lost 3 bases and the J segment 5 bases; nucleotides outside the gene matches: 6. The V gene's germline CDR1 is MNHEY and CDR2 SMNVEV (reference sequence). This CDR3 spans 14 amino acids. Written as DNA, the CDR3 is TGTGCCAGCAGTTTTGCGGACAGGAGTTATGGCTACACCTTC. Translating gives CASSFADRSYGYTF.

This clone was recorded only once. The J gene is TRBJ1-2, the V gene TRBV6-5; D is ambiguous. Trimming stripped 6 bases from V and 8 bases from J, with 16 bases between. CDR3 length: 13 amino acids. Germline CDR1 is MNHEY and CDR2 is SVGAGI. The CDR3 DNA sequence: TGTGCCAGCAGCCGAGGACGCTGGGAAGGCTACACCTTC. Amino acid sequence: CASSRGRWEGYTF.

The chain recombines TRBV2 with TRBJ2-5; tentatively, D is TRBD1 (6 bases). The CDR3 runs to 14 residues. V gave up 3 bases and J gave up 4 bases, with 12 bases separating them. Looked up from germline, CDR1 is SNHLY and CDR2 is FYNNEI. The CDR3 loop reads CASSEDKGGETQYF. CDR3 coding DNA: TGTGCCAGCAGTGAGGACAAAGGGGGAGAGACCCAGTACTTC.

The rearrangement links TRBV9 to TRBJ2-2, with 10 bases lining up with TRBD2. The length of the CDR3 is 16 residues. Per germline, CDR1 SGDLS and CDR2 YYNGEE. V lost 2 bases to trimming and J lost 5 bases; unmatched junction nucleotides: 6. CDR3 nucleotides: TGTGCCAGCAGCGTTATGTCTAGCGGGAGTACCGGGGAGCTGTTTTTT. Translating gives CASSVMSSGSTGELFF.

J is TRBJ1-2 and V is TRBV5-4; D unresolved. The CDR3 covers 12 residues. The ends were cut back, 4 bases at V and 7 bases at J, with 11 bases in the middle. Germline CDR1 is SGHNT and CDR2 is YYREEE (reference sequence). The CDR3 DNA reads as TGTGCCAGCAGCATCCTGGAGGGTGGCTACACCTTC. This translates into CASSILEGGYTF.

This clone was detected a few times. CDR3 sequence (DNA): TGCGCCAGCAGCCAAGTATATGGGACAGGGGGTGGCTACACCTTC. Encoded protein: CASSQVYGTGGGYTF. The chain is built from TRBV4-3 and TRBJ1-2; TRBD1 matches 11 bases. CDR1 LGHNA and CDR2 YSLEER come from the germline V gene. J was trimmed by 7 bases and V by 1 base; bases with no gene match: 5. The CDR3 is made up of 15 amino acids.

V usage is TRBV10-3 and J usage is TRBJ2-2, with TRBD2 matching 10 bases. This CDR3 spans 16 amino acids. V was pared by 4 bases and J by 2 bases, with 4 bases of the junction left unmatched. Germline values: CDR1 ENHRY, CDR2 SYGVKD. CDR3 region: CAISGTSGTNTGELFF. CDR3 bases: TGTGCCATCAGTGGGACTAGCGGCACAAACACCGGGGAGCTGTTTTTT.

The chain has TRBV9 and TRBJ2-2; weak D call: TRBD2 (9 bases). The CDR3 contains 19 residues. Per germline, CDR1 SGDLS and CDR2 YYNGEE. V was shortened by 2 bases and J by 4 bases, with 24 bases between the two germline ends. Here the CDR3 reads CASSVPDRGQAGGTGELFF. CDR3 in DNA: TGTGCCAGCAGCGTCCCCGACAGGGGTCAAGCGGGAGGCACCGGGGAGCTGTTTTTT.

This clone was seen a handful of times. This CDR3 is also generated by other DNA sequences in the sample. The J gene is TRBJ2-1, the V gene TRBV5-1, with D unclear. Germline loops: CDR1 SGHRS, CDR2 YFSETQ. The CDR3 is 14 residues long. V was cut by 0 bases and J by 0 bases, with 4 bases left in between. CDR3 coding DNA: TGCGCCAGCAGCTTGGGCGGCTCCTACAATGAGCAGTTCTTC. It encodes CASSLGGSYNEQFF.

This clone was recorded once. V gene TRBV7-6 combines with J gene TRBJ2-3; D is unclear. V lost 5 bases, J lost 6 bases, and 15 bases lay in between. CDR1 is SGHVS and CDR2 is FNYEAQ in the germline V gene. The CDR3 length is 14 residues. The CDR3 reads CASSLGRARDTQYF. Written as DNA, the CDR3 is TGTGCCAGCAGCCTTGGAAGGGCGAGGGATACGCAGTATTTT.

The chain uses TRBV7-8 and TRBJ1-5, with no clear D. The V gene lost 5 bases and the J gene lost 2 bases, with 13 bases spanning the gap. Germline-derived CDR1 and CDR2 are SGHVS and FQNEAQ. The CDR3 totals 15 residues. CDR3 protein: CASSRMWSGNQPQHF. The CDR3 nucleotides read TGTGCCAGCAGCCGAATGTGGTCTGGCAATCAGCCCCAGCATTTT.

This clone was counted a few times. The rearrangement joins TRBV5-4 to TRBJ2-3; D is uncertain. Germline V gene data show CDR1 as SGHNT and CDR2 as YYREEE (reference sequence). The V end was cut by 6 bases, the J end by 1 base, with 12 bases between. The CDR3 is made up of 14 amino acids. Here the CDR3 DNA reads TGTGCCAGCAACCTACAACACCGCACAGATACGCAGTATTTT. Its protein product is CASNLQHRTDTQYF.

The chain uses TRBV7-3 and TRBJ2-2; D unresolved. The length of the CDR3 is 14 residues. V was cut by 3 bases and J by 4 bases, with 9 bases left in between. CDR1 and CDR2 (germline): SGHTA, FQGTGA. CDR3 sequence: CASSFEPSTGELFF. In DNA form, the CDR3 reads TGTGCCAGCAGCTTCGAGCCTAGCACCGGGGAGCTGTTTTTT.

The V gene is TRBV5-1, the J gene TRBJ2-1; 7 nucleotides match TRBD1. Trimming removed 0 bases from V and 7 bases from J; junction bases left unmatched: 10. The germline gives CDR1 SGHRS, CDR2 YFSETQ. The CDR3 sequence is 16 residues long. In DNA form, the CDR3 reads TGCGCCAGCAGCTTGGGTGGGGGACAGCCCCGAAATGAGCAGTTCTTC. The encoded protein is CASSLGGGQPRNEQFF. The variable domain in full, with the rest retrieved from reference TRBV5-1 and TRBJ2-1, is KAGVTQTPRYLIKTRGQQVTLSCSPISGHRSVSWYQQTPGQGLQFLFEYFSETQRNKGNFPGRFSGRQFSNSRSEMNVSTLELGDSALYLCASSLGGGQPRNEQFFGPGTRLTVL.

This clone appeared a few times. This rearrangement joins TRBV2 to TRBJ1-2; the match to TRBD1 covers 7 bases. This CDR3 is 13 amino acids long. CDR1 and CDR2 (germline): SNHLY, FYNNEI. The ends lost 5 bases at V and 5 bases at J; junction bases unmatched: 5. CDR3 nucleotide sequence: TGTGCCAGCAGTTTGACAGGGTCGTATGGCTACACCTTC. Translation gives CASSLTGSYGYTF.

This sequence joins TRBV18 and TRBJ2-1; no definite D call. Trimming took 3 bases from V and 4 from J, leaving 13 bases between them. CDR3 length equals 15 residues. Germline loops: CDR1 KGHSH, CDR2 LQKENI. Here the CDR3 reads CASSPNLGRYNEQFF. Written as DNA, the CDR3 is TGTGCCAGCTCACCTAACTTGGGTCGTTACAATGAGCAGTTCTTC.

This clone was found a few times. The chain recombines TRBV7-2 with TRBJ2-7; the D gene is possibly TRBD1 (6 bases). The CDR3 runs to 13 residues. Germline CDR1 and CDR2: SGHTA and FQGNSA. V dropped 1 base and J dropped 3 bases, with 7 bases sitting between them. CDR3 protein: CASSLGDIYEQYF. CDR3 nucleotide sequence: TGTGCCAGCAGCTTAGGGGACATCTACGAGCAGTACTTC.

V gene TRBV6-5 combines with J gene TRBJ1-4, with TRBD1 identical over 7 bases. Germline V CDR1 and CDR2: MNHEY, SVGAGI. The CDR3 runs 16 residues. Unmatched junction bases numbered 6, after V lost 4 bases and J lost 1 base. The CDR3 DNA follows: TGTGCCAGCAGTTTTAGGGGGCGAGGAACTAATGAAAAACTGTTTTTT. It yields the protein CASSFRGRGTNEKLFF.

V and J are TRBV19 and TRBJ2-7; TRBD1 matches 7 bases. CDR1 and CDR2 (germline): LNHDA, SQIVND (reference sequence). The CDR3 is 15 amino acids. With 5 bases clipped from V and 2 bases from J, the junction kept 9 bases outside the gene matches. The CDR3 bases are TGTGCCAGTAGTCTTAAACAGGGGCGAGCCTACGAGCAGTACTTC. Amino acids: CASSLKQGRAYEQYF.

The J gene is TRBJ2-5, the V gene TRBV5-1; no reliable D call. Germline CDR1 reads SGHRS; CDR2 reads YFSETQ. The length of the CDR3 is 14 residues. Trimming took 0 bases from V and 2 from J, leaving 8 bases between them. The DNA of the CDR3 is TGCGCCAGCAGCTTGGCAGCAGAGCAAGAGACCCAGTACTTC. This codes for CASSLAAEQETQYF.